One sample yielded the 25 T cell receptor beta chains listed below, sequenced in a study of T-cell reconstitution after alpha-beta-depleted transplantation in children. Researchers prepared the TCRbeta library using unique molecular identifiers, the study reports. TCRdb itself ran the PCR reads through MiXCR, one entry per CDR3 protein. The table lists tens of thousands of distinct CDR3 sequences, approximately 11% of them singletons. Sequencing used PBMCs from the stem cell graft donor, obtained from the stem cell graft. These receptors were obtained from a human donor who donated a stem cell graft to a child with chronic granulomatous disease.

This clonotype was seen many times. The chain is built from TRBV30 and TRBJ2-1; D is uncertain. CDR1 and CDR2 (germline): GTSNPN, SVGIG (reference sequence). The ends were cut back, 5 bases at V and 13 bases at J, with 12 bases in the middle. CDR3 length equals 10 residues. CDR3 nucleotides: TGTGCCTGGGAGTCTATTGGTCAGTTCTTC. It yields the protein CAWESIGQFF.

This clonotype was seen many times. The chain recombines TRBV5-1 with TRBJ2-5; D is unresolved. This CDR3 has 14 amino acids. CDR1 and CDR2 from the germline V gene are SGHRS and YFSETQ. V gave up 4 bases and J gave up 1 base, with 11 bases separating them. CDR3 coding DNA: TGCGCCAGCAGCCTAATGGGAATCCAAGAGACCCAGTACTTC. This codes for CASSLMGIQETQYF.

This clonotype was recorded many times. The chain is built from TRBV19 and TRBJ2-5, with D maybe TRBD1 (6 bases). Germline V gene lookup returns CDR1 LNHDA and CDR2 SQIVND (reference sequence). V lost 6 bases and J 1 base, leaving 12 bases between the germline ends. This CDR3 has 14 residues. For the CDR3, the DNA is TGTGCCAGTAGCACAACAGGGTTCCAAGAGACCCAGTACTTC. Translated, it gives CASSTTGFQETQYF. The full variable domain, completed using reference TRBV19 and TRBJ2-5, is DGGITQSPKYLFRKEGQNVTLSCEQNLNHDAMYWYRQDPGQGLRLIYYSQIVNDFQKGDIAEGYSVSREKKESFPLTVTSAQKNPTAFYLCASSTTGFQETQYFGPGTRLLVL.

This clonotype qualifies as medium-sized. The CDR3 bases are TGTGCCAGCAGTTCCGGGGCAGGGGAGCAGTTCTTC. Amino acid sequence: CASSSGAGEQFF. The gene calls are TRBV9 and TRBJ2-1; D is possibly TRBD1 or TRBD2 (5 bases each). Germline V gene data show CDR1 as SGDLS and CDR2 as YYNGEE. The length of the CDR3 is 12 residues. V gave up 5 bases and J gave up 10 bases, with 13 bases separating them.

At least ten counts were recorded for this clonotype. J is TRBJ2-7 and V is TRBV3-1, with TRBD2 as a possible D gene (5 bases). Germline lookup yields CDR1 LGHDT and CDR2 YNNKEL (reference sequence). The CDR3 contains 14 residues. V was clipped by 3 bases and J by 5 bases, with 14 bases between them. CDR3 DNA: TGTGCCAGCAGCCAGGGGAGCGAGAGGCACGAGCAGTACTTC. This codes for CASSQGSERHEQYF.

This clonotype was recorded at least ten times. The V gene is TRBV28, the J gene TRBJ2-7; 8 nucleotides line up with TRBD1. Germline V gives CDR1 MDHEN, CDR2 SYDVKM. V was clipped by 5 bases and J by 2 bases; unmatched bases: 8. This CDR3 contains 15 residues. CDR3 protein: CASSPTGTGTYEQYF. Written as DNA, the CDR3 is TGTGCCAGCAGTCCAACCGGGACAGGAACCTACGAGCAGTACTTC. The full variable domain, in which reference TRBV28 and TRBJ2-7 provide the parts outside the CDR3, is DVKVTQSSRYLVKRTGEKVFLECVQDMDHENMFWYRQDPGLGLRLIYFSYDVKMKEKGDIPEGYSVSREKKERFSLILESASTNQTSMYLCASSPTGTGTYEQYFGPGTRLTVT.

This clonotype was observed once. The V call is TRBV2, the J call TRBJ2-1; no definite D call. The germline gives CDR1 SNHLY, CDR2 FYNNEI. Trimming cost V 5 bases and J 7 bases, with 9 bases left between them. The CDR3 sequence is 12 residues long. As DNA, the CDR3 is TGTGCCAGCAGTTTAACACGGAATGAGCAGTTCTTC. This encodes CASSLTRNEQFF.

This clonotype was detected many times. The genes are TRBV12-3 or TRBV12-4 and TRBJ2-7, with D perhaps assigned TRBD1 or TRBD2 (6 bases each). The CDR3 runs 15 residues. Trimming cost V 2 bases and J 0 bases, with 11 bases left between them. The CDR3 DNA follows: TGTGCCAGCAGTTTAAGGGGGGAGACCTCCTACGAGCAGTACTTC. Protein: CASSLRGETSYEQYF.

This clonotype was observed a few times. The chain is built from TRBV7-3 and TRBJ2-1, with 9 bases identical to TRBD2. With V trimmed by 2 bases and J by 5 bases, 1 base remained unmatched. This CDR3 comprises 14 residues. The germline CDR1 and CDR2 sequences are SGHTA and FQGTGA. The CDR3 sequence is CASSLLAGNNEQFF. The DNA for the CDR3 is TGTGCCAGCAGCTTACTAGCGGGGAACAATGAGCAGTTCTTC.

This clonotype came up many times. Written as DNA, the CDR3 is TGCGCCAGCAGCCAACCCTCGTCGTTGCGCGGTGAGCAGTTCTTC. Translation: CASSQPSSLRGEQFF. The chain combines TRBV4-1 with TRBJ2-1; D gene unclear. Germline values: CDR1 MGHRA, CDR2 YSYEKL. The CDR3 length is 15 residues. Between the trimmed V and J ends, which lost 2 bases and 9 bases, there was a span of 17 bases.

This clonotype was observed many times. V is TRBV11-2 and J is TRBJ2-5; 7 bases map to TRBD1. V dropped 5 bases and J dropped 3; count of bases not matched to a gene: 15. The CDR3 length is 17 residues. From germline, CDR1 is SGHAT and CDR2 FQNNGV. CDR3 sequence (DNA): TGTGCCAGCAGCCGATCAACCGGGACAGTATTAAAAGAGACCCAGTACTTC. It translates to CASSRSTGTVLKETQYF.

This clonotype was detected a few times. The chain links TRBV3-1 to TRBJ2-4; 10 bases are a match to TRBD1. CDR1 LGHDT and CDR2 YNNKEL come from the germline V gene (reference sequence). V was clipped by 10 bases and J by 0 bases; unmatched bases: 12. This CDR3 is built from 17 residues. Written as DNA, the CDR3 is TGTGCCACCACCCCAGACAGGGGGCGACTAGCCAAAAACATTCAGTACTTC. Protein: CATTPDRGRLAKNIQYF.

This clonotype was recorded many times. Relative to the germline gene, one junction end is altered; a read error may explain this. The rearrangement links TRBV5-5 to TRBJ2-4; possible D gene TRBD1, 6 bases. From germline, CDR1 is SGHKS and CDR2 YYEKEE (reference sequence). The CDR3 has 17 residues. In DNA, the CDR3 is TGTGCCAGCAGATTGGGACAATCCGGGTCAACCAAAAACATTCAGTACTTC. Amino acids: CASRLGQSGSTKNIQYF.

J is TRBJ2-5 and V is TRBV3-1; 8 bases agree with TRBD1. Germline lookup yields CDR1 LGHDT and CDR2 YNNKEL (reference sequence). This CDR3 has 15 amino acids. V lost 10 bases to trimming and J lost 6 bases; unmatched junction nucleotides: 16. The CDR3 is CATSDEDRGVKTQYF. The CDR3 DNA is TGTGCCACCTCCGATGAAGACAGGGGCGTAAAGACCCAGTACTTC.

This clonotype was detected many times. The rearrangement joins TRBV14 to TRBJ2-7, with 8 bases lining up with TRBD2. The junction had 4 bases not matched to a gene; V was cut back by 0 bases and J by 3 bases. The CDR3 is 15 amino acids. Germline values: CDR1 SGHDN, CDR2 FVKESK. The CDR3 DNA reads as TGTGCCAGCAGCCAAGACCTAGCGGGCTTCTACGAGCAGTACTTC. It codes for CASSQDLAGFYEQYF.

This clonotype is termed medium-sized. The chain is built from TRBV27 and TRBJ2-7, with D unresolved. Germline V gives CDR1 MNHEY, CDR2 SMNVEV (reference sequence). This CDR3 is 12 amino acids long. Trimming removed 4 bases from V and 4 bases from J, with 8 bases in between. The CDR3 loop is CASSSSLYEQYF. CDR3 nucleotides: TGTGCCAGCAGTTCGTCCTTATACGAGCAGTACTTC.

This clonotype showed up many times. DNA of the CDR3: TGTGCCAGCAGTTCCCAATGGGTAAAGGAGCTGTTTTTT. The encoded protein is CASSSQWVKELFF. The V and J genes are TRBV6-2 or TRBV6-3 and TRBJ2-2; D is undetermined. The CDR3 is made up of 13 amino acids. The germline gives CDR1 MNHEY, CDR2 SVGEGT. V was trimmed by 4 bases and J by 10 bases, leaving 13 bases between them.

This clonotype was observed many times. The V call is TRBV27, the J call TRBJ2-2; the D gene is possibly TRBD2 (5 bases). The CDR3 consists of 15 residues. V was cut by 2 bases and J by 4 bases, with 11 bases left in between. CDR1 is MNHEY and CDR2 is SMNVEV in the germline V gene (reference sequence). The CDR3: CASSLRRVVTGELFF. CDR3 DNA sequence: TGTGCCAGCAGTTTAAGGCGGGTCGTCACCGGGGAGCTGTTTTTT.

This clonotype occurred many times. V and J are TRBV14 and TRBJ1-1; 7 bases line up with TRBD1. The germline V gene has CDR1 SGHDN and CDR2 FVKESK. CDR3 length equals 15 residues. The trim removed 0 bases at V and 1 base at J, leaving 2 bases unmatched. The CDR3 loop is CASSQESGGNTEAFF. CDR3 coding DNA: TGTGCCAGCAGCCAAGAGTCAGGGGGGAACACTGAAGCTTTCTTT.

Ten or more counts support this clonotype. The chain uses TRBV12-3 or TRBV12-4 and TRBJ2-5; 11 bases align to TRBD2. Unmatched junction bases numbered 9, after V lost 5 bases and J lost 4 bases. There are 16 residues in the CDR3. The CDR3, as DNA: TGTGCCAGCAGTCGACTAGCGGGGTCGGGGGGAGAGACCCAGTACTTC. Translated: CASSRLAGSGGETQYF.

At least ten counts were recorded for this clonotype. The chain carries TRBV5-5 and TRBJ2-7; possible D gene TRBD1, 6 bases. The CDR3 length is 14 residues. V lost 2 bases, J lost 2 bases, and 11 bases lay in between. CDR1 and CDR2 (germline): SGHKS, YYEKEE (reference sequence). CDR3 protein: CASSFQGLTYEQYF. DNA for the CDR3: TGTGCCAGCAGCTTTCAGGGGCTCACCTACGAGCAGTACTTC.

The table lists this clonotype with many counts. The chain carries TRBV7-9 and TRBJ2-7, with D possibly TRBD2 on 5 matching bases. CDR3 length equals 15 residues. CDR1 is SEHNR and CDR2 is FQNEAQ in the germline V gene (reference sequence). The V gene lost 1 base and the J gene lost 1 base, with 11 bases spanning the gap. CDR3 nucleotide sequence: TGTGCCAGCAGCTTAGTTGGTCGGGATTCCTACGAGCAGTACTTC. Amino acids: CASSLVGRDSYEQYF. The entire variable domain, with the rest obtained from reference TRBV7-9 and TRBJ2-7, is as follows: DTGVSQNPRHKITKRGQNVTFRCDPISEHNRLYWYRQTLGQGPEFLTYFQNEAQLEKSRLLSDRFSAERPKGSFSTLEIQRTEQGDSAMYLCASSLVGRDSYEQYFGPGTRLTVT.

In its sample, this clonotype was seen many times. The chain employs TRBV5-5 and TRBJ1-5, with no clear D. Germline lookup yields CDR1 SGHKS and CDR2 YYEKEE (reference sequence). V was pared by 0 bases and J by 1 base, with 11 bases between. This CDR3 has 16 residues. CDR3 region: CASSLVGSWSNQPQHF. The CDR3 nucleotides are TGTGCCAGCAGCTTGGTAGGGAGTTGGAGCAATCAGCCCCAGCATTTT.

The table lists this clonotype with many counts. The chain is built from TRBV20-1 and TRBJ2-3, with D perhaps matching TRBD2 (5 bases). Germline loops: CDR1 DFQATT, CDR2 SNEGSKA (reference sequence). This CDR3 contains 15 residues. V lost 6 bases to trimming and J lost 7 bases, with 23 bases between them. CDR3 sequence: CSANPGRGRGNTQYF. CDR3 in DNA: TGCAGTGCGAATCCCGGTCGGGGTCGAGGGAATACGCAGTATTTT.

At least ten counts were recorded for this clonotype. The V and J genes are TRBV3-1 and TRBJ2-1; TRBD2 matches at 9 bases. V trimming: 8 bases; J trimming: 0 bases; junction bases outside the gene matches: 11. This CDR3 spans 17 amino acids. The V gene's germline CDR1 is LGHDT and CDR2 YNNKEL (reference sequence). CDR3 sequence: CASCRHASGNSYNEQFF. CDR3 nucleotide sequence: TGTGCCAGCTGCCGTCATGCTAGCGGGAACTCCTACAATGAGCAGTTCTTC.